This T cell receptor beta chain was found in a study of blood T cell repertoires in COVID-19. Repertoires were generated with immunoSEQ multiplex PCR, while TCRdb's copy carries only in-frame clones and drops some. The table has tens of thousands of clones, about 83% seen once. Germline values: CDR1 KGHSH, CDR2 LQKENI. The CDR3 runs to 14 residues. Between the trimmed V and J ends, which lost 3 bases and 1 base, there was a span of 9 bases. The specimen was peripheral blood. The sequence derives from a woman older than 75 with acute or convalescent COVID-19. This chain joins TRBV18 and TRBJ1-1; D is unclear. As DNA, the CDR3 is TGTGCCAGCTCACCGCTAGCGTCGAACACTGAAGCTTTCTTT. Amino acid sequence: CASSPLASNTEAFF.